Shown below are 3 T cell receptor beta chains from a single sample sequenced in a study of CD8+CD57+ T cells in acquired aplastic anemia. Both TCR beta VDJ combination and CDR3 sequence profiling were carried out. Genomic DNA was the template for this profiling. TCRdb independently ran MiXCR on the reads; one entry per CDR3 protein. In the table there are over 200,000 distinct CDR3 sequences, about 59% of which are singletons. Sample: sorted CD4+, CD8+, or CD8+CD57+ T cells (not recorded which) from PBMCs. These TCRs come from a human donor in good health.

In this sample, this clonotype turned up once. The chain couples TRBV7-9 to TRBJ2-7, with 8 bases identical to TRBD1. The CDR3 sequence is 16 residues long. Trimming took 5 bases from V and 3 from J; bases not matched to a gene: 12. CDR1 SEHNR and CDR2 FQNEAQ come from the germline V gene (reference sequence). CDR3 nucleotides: TGTGCCAGCAGCCAAGGCCAGGCCAGGGGGCACTACGAGCAGTACTTC. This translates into CASSQGQARGHYEQYF.

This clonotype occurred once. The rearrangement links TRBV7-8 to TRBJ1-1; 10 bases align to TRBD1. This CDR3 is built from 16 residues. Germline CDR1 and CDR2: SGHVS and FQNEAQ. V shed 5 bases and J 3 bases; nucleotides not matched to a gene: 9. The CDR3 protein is CASSEPSTGGYTEAFF. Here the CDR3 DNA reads TGTGCCAGCAGCGAACCCTCGACAGGGGGCTACACTGAAGCTTTCTTT.

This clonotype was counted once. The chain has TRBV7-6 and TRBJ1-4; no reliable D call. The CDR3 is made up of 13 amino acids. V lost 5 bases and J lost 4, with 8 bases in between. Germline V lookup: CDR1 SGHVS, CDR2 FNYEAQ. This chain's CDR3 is CASSRRDNEKLFF. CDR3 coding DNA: TGTGCCAGCAGCCGACGCGATAATGAAAAACTGTTTTTT.